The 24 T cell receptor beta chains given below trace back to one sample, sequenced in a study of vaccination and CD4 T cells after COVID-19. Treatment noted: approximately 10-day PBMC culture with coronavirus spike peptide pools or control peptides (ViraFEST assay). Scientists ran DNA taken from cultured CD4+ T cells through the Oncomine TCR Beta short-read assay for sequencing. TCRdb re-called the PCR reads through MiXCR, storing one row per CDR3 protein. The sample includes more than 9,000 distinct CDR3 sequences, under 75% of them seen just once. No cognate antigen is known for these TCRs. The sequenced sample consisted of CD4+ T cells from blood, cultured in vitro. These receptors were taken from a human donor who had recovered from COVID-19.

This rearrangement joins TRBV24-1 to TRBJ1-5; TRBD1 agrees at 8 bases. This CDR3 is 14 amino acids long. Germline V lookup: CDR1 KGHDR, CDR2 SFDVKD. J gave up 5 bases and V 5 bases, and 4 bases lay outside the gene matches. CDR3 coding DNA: TGTGCCACCAGTGCCACAGGGGGTCATCAGCCCCAGCATTTT. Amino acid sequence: CATSATGGHQPQHF.

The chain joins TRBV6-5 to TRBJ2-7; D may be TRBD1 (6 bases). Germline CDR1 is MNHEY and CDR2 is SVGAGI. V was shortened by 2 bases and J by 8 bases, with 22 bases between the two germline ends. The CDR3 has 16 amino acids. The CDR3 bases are TGTGCCAGCAGTTACAGGGGGACGGAGTCCCAGGTAAAGCAGTACTTC. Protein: CASSYRGTESQVKQYF.

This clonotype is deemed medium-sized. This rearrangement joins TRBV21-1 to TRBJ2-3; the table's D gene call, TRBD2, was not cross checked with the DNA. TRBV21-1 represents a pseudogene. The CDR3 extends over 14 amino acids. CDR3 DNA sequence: TGTGCCAGGAGGACTAGCGGTCACACAGATACGCAGTATTTT. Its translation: CARRTSGHTDTQYF.

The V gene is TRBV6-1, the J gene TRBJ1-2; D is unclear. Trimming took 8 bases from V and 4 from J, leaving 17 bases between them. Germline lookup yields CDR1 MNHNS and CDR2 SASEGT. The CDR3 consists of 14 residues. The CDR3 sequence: CASSTGPSIYGYTF. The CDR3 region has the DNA TGTGCCAGCTCCACCGGGCCGTCCATCTATGGCTACACCTTC.

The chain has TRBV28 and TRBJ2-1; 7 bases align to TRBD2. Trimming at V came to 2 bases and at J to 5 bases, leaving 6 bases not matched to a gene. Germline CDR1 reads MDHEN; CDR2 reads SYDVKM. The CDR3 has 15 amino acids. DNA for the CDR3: TGTGCCAGCAGTTTAGGCGGCGGGACTAACAATGAGCAGTTCTTC. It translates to CASSLGGGTNNEQFF.

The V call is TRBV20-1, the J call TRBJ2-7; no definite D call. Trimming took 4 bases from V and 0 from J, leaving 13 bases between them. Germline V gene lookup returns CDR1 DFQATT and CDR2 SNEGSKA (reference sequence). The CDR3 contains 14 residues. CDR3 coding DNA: TGCAGTGCTACACCTGGCGGCTACTCCTACGAGCAGTACTTC. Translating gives CSATPGGYSYEQYF.

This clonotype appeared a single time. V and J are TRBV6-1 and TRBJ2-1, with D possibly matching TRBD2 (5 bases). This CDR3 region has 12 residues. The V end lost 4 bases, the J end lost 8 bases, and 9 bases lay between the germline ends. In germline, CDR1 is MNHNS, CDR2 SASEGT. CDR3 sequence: CASSVAWDEQFF. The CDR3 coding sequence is TGTGCCAGCAGTGTAGCGTGGGATGAGCAGTTCTTC.

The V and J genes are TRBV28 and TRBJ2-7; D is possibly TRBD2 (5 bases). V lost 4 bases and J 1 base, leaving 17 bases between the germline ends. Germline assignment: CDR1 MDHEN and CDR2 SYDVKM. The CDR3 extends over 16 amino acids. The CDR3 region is CASSSDFDGRSYEQYF. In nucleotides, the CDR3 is TGTGCCAGCAGTTCGGACTTCGATGGACGGTCCTACGAGCAGTACTTC.

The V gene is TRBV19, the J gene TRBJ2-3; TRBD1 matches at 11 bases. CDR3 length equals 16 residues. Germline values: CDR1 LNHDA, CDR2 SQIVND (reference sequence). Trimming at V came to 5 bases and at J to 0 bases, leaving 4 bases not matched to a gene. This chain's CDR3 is CASSVGQGASTDTQYF. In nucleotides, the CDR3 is TGTGCCAGTAGTGTCGGACAGGGGGCTAGCACAGATACGCAGTATTTT.

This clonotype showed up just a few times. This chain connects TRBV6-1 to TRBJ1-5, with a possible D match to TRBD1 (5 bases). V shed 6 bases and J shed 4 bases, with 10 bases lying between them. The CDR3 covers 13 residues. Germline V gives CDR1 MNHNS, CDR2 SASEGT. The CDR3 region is CASSTTGNQPQHF. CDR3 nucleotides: TGTGCCAGCAGCACTACAGGAAATCAGCCCCAGCATTTT.

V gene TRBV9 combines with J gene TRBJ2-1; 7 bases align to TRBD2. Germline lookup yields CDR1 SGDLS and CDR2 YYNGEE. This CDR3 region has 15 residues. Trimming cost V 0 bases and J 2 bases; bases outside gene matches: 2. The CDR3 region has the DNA TGTGCCAGCAGCGTAGGTGGGAGGGCCTACAATGAGCAGTTCTTC. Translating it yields CASSVGGRAYNEQFF.

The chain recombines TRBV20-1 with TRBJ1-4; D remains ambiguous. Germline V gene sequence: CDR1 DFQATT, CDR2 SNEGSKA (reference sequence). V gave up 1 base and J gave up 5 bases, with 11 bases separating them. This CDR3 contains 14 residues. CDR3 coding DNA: TGCAGTGCTAGAGGGATAGGGTTGAATGAAAAACTGTTTTTT. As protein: CSARGIGLNEKLFF.

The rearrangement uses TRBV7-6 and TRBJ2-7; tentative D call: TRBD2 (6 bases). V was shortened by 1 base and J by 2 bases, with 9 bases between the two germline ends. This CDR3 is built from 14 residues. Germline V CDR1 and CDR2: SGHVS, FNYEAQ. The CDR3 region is CASSLGQRAYEQYF. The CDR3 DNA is TGTGCCAGCAGCTTAGGCCAGCGGGCCTACGAGCAGTACTTC.

Here the CDR3 reads CASSETPQGITDTQYF. For the CDR3, the DNA is TGTGCCAGCAGTGAGACCCCCCAGGGGATCACAGATACGCAGTATTTT. The rearrangement links TRBV2 to TRBJ2-3; a weak D match, TRBD1 (6 bases). The ends were cut back, 3 bases at V and 2 bases at J, with 15 bases in the middle. The CDR3 covers 16 residues. Germline CDR1 reads SNHLY; CDR2 reads FYNNEI.

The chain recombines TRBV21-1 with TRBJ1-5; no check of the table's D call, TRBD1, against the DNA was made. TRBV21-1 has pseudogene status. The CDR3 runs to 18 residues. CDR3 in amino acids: CASTKSRGAGGHGEPQHF. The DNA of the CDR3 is TGTGCCAGCACAAAATCAAGGGGGGCAGGGGGTCATGGGGAGCCCCAGCATTTT.

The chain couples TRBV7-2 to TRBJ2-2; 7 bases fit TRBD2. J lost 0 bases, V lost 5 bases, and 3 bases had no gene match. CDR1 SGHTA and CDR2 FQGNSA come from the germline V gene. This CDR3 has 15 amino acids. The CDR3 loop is CASSLRGANTGELFF. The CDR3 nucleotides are TGTGCCAGCAGCCTACGGGGGGCGAACACCGGGGAGCTGTTTTTT.

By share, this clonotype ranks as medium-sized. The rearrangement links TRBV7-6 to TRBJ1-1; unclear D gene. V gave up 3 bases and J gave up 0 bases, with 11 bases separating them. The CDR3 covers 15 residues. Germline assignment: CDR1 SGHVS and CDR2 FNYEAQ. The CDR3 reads CASSFAANLNTEAFF. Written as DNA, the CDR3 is TGTGCCAGCAGCTTTGCAGCGAACTTGAACACTGAAGCTTTCTTT.

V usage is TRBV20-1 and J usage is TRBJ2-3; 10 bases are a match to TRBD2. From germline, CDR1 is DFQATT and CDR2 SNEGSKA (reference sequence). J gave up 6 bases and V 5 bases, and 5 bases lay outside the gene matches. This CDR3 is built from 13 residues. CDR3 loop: CSAGAGGLDTQYF. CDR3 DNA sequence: TGCAGTGCTGGAGCGGGAGGGCTTGATACGCAGTATTTT.

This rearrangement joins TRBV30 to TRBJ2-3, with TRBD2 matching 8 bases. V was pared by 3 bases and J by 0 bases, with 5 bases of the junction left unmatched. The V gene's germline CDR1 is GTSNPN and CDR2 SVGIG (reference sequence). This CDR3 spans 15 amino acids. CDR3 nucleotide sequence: TGTGCCTGGAGAGCCGCTAGCGGGAGCACAGATACGCAGTATTTT. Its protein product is CAWRAASGSTDTQYF.

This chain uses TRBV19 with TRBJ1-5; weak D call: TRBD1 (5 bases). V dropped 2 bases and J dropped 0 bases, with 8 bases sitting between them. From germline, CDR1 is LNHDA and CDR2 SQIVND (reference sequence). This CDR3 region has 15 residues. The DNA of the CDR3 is TGTGCCAGTAGTATACCGGGGGATAGCAATCAGCCCCAGCATTTT. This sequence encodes CASSIPGDSNQPQHF.

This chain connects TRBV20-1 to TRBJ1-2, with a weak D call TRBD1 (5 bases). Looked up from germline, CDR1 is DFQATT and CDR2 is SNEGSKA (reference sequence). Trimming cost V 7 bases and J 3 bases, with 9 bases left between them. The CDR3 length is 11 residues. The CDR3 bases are TGCAGTGAGCCGGGGGACTATGGCTACACCTTC. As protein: CSEPGDYGYTF.

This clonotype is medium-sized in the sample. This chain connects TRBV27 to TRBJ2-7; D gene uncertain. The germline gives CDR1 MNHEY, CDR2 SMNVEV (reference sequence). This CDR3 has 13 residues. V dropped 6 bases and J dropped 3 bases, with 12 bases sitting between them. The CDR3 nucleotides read TGTGCCAGCAGACCAAACCAAGACTACGAGCAGTACTTC. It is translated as CASRPNQDYEQYF.

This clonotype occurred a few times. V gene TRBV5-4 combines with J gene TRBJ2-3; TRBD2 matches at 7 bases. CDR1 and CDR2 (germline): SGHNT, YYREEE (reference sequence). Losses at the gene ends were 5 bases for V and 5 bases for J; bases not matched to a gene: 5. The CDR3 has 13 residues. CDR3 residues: CASRGTMGDTQYF. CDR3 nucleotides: TGTGCCAGCAGAGGGACTATGGGAGATACGCAGTATTTT.

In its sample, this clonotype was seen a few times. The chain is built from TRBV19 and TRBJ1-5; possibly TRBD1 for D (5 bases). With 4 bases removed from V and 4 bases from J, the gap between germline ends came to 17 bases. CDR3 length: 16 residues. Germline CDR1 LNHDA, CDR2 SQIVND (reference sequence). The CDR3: CASSTDRIGWNQPQHF. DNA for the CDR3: TGTGCCAGTAGTACCGACAGAATAGGGTGGAATCAGCCCCAGCATTTT. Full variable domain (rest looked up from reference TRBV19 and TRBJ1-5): DGGITQSPKYLFRKEGQNVTLSCEQNLNHDAMYWYRQDPGQGLRLIYYSQIVNDFQKGDIAEGYSVSREKKESFPLTVTSAQKNPTAFYLCASSTDRIGWNQPQHFGDGTRLSIL.